This T cell receptor beta chain was observed in a study of patients and donors after allogeneic stem cell transplantation. The germline gives CDR1 SGHTA, CDR2 FQGTGA. This CDR3 is 16 amino acids long. V shed 3 bases and J shed 6 bases, with 20 bases lying between them. From the RT-PCR reads, TCRdb called clonotypes with MiXCR, one entry per CDR3 protein. The sample gives 20,000 to 25,000 distinct CDR3 sequences, around 29% of which show up once; around 47% is in the top ten. Sequencing was done on a sample of blood, either unsorted or a sorted T cell fraction (not recorded which). The V gene is TRBV7-3, the J gene TRBJ1-1; D uncertain. The receptor comes from a human donor who was either an allogeneic HSCT recipient or a stem cell or donor lymphocyte infusion donor (not recorded which). It is not recorded whose cells these are; they may come from a transplant donor. CDR3 in DNA: TGTGCCAGCAGCTTTTCGCTTACTTCGGACTGTGCTGAAGCTTTCTTT. This gives the protein CASSFSLTSDCAEAFF.